Presented here are 9 T cell receptor beta chains from one specimen sequenced in a study of blood T cell repertoires in COVID-19. Clones were read by immunoSEQ multiplex PCR, and TCRdb kept only the in-frame ones, dropping some. Of approximately 68,000 clones detected, approximately 83% appear once; the ten largest clones hold 6% to 7%. The sequenced sample consisted of peripheral blood. Receptors were obtained from an older woman with acute or convalescent COVID-19.

The chain uses TRBV12-3 or TRBV12-4 and TRBJ1-2; D not resolved. The length of the CDR3 is 13 residues. Trimming took off 5 bases at V and 4 bases at J, with 11 bases between the two ends. CDR3 amino acids: CASSPSEAYGYTF. The DNA of the CDR3 is TGTGCCAGCAGTCCGTCGGAGGCCTATGGCTACACCTTC.

J is TRBJ1-2 and V is TRBV5-8, with 8 bases that match TRBD1. This CDR3 has 15 amino acids. The V gene's germline CDR1 is SGHTS and CDR2 YDEGEE. J lost 2 bases, V lost 2 bases, and 5 bases had no gene match. In DNA, the CDR3 is TGTGCCAGCAGCTTCCAGGGGGCGATAAACTATGGCTACACCTTC. It specifies CASSFQGAINYGYTF.

V gene TRBV7-3 combines with J gene TRBJ1-2, with TRBD1 identical over 7 bases. There are 15 residues in the CDR3. The V segment lost 5 bases and the J segment 7 bases; nucleotides outside the gene matches: 13. CDR1 and CDR2 from the germline V gene are SGHTA and FQGTGA. The CDR3 DNA reads TGTGCCAGCAGCCCTCAGGAGGGGGCGCGATCTGGCTACACCTTC. It specifies CASSPQEGARSGYTF.

The chain carries TRBV18 and TRBJ2-1, with D perhaps TRBD1 (5 bases). This CDR3 region has 16 residues. Germline V gene sequence: CDR1 KGHSH, CDR2 LQKENI. V dropped 0 bases and J dropped 7 bases, with 16 bases sitting between them. CDR3 in DNA: TGTGCCAGCTCACCACCGGTGGCAGGGATAATGAATGAGCAGTTCTTC. Protein sequence: CASSPPVAGIMNEQFF.

This clone occurred once. J is TRBJ1-1 and V is TRBV5-4; D not certain. The V end was cut by 4 bases, the J end by 0 bases, with 10 bases between. The CDR3 is 14 amino acids. CDR1 is SGHNT and CDR2 is YYREEE in the germline V gene (reference sequence). CDR3 nucleotides: TGTGCCAGCAGCCGCCGAACTATGAACACTGAAGCTTTCTTT. Protein: CASSRRTMNTEAFF.

V is TRBV4-1 and J is TRBJ1-2; 11 bases map to TRBD1. V lost 6 bases and J lost 6; bases outside the gene matches: 6. CDR1 and CDR2 (germline): MGHRA, YSYEKL. This CDR3 region has 14 residues. DNA of the CDR3: TGCGCCAGCAGGGGGACAGGGGGAGCCCATGGCTACACCTTC. Its translation: CASRGTGGAHGYTF.

This chain connects TRBV5-1 to TRBJ1-1; 10 bases are a match to TRBD1. Per germline, CDR1 SGHRS and CDR2 YFSETQ. The CDR3 is 15 residues long. J gave up 2 bases and V 4 bases, and 5 bases lay outside the gene matches. The CDR3 loop is CASSEGQGINTEAFF. Here the CDR3 DNA reads TGCGCCAGCAGCGAGGGACAGGGGATTAACACTGAAGCTTTCTTT.

Of note for this clone: At one end the junction does not follow the germline gene, possibly because of a read error. The chain combines TRBV3-1 (or the pseudogene TRBV3-2) with TRBJ1-6, with D tentatively TRBD1 (6 bases). CDR3 length: 14 amino acids. In germline, CDR1 is LGHDT, CDR2 YNNKEL (reference sequence). CDR3 sequence reads: CASSHREYTSPLHF. DNA for the CDR3: TGTGCCAGCAGTCACAGGGAGTATACTTCACCCCTCCACTTT.

V and J are TRBV4-2 and TRBJ1-1, with D possibly being TRBD1 (5 bases). Germline V CDR1 and CDR2: LGHNA, YNFKEQ. The CDR3 runs 16 residues. Trimming removed 1 base from V and 1 base from J, with 13 bases in between. The CDR3 reads CASSQVRSGKNTEAFF. CDR3 nucleotide sequence: TGTGCCAGCAGCCAAGTTCGGTCAGGGAAGAACACTGAAGCTTTCTTT.